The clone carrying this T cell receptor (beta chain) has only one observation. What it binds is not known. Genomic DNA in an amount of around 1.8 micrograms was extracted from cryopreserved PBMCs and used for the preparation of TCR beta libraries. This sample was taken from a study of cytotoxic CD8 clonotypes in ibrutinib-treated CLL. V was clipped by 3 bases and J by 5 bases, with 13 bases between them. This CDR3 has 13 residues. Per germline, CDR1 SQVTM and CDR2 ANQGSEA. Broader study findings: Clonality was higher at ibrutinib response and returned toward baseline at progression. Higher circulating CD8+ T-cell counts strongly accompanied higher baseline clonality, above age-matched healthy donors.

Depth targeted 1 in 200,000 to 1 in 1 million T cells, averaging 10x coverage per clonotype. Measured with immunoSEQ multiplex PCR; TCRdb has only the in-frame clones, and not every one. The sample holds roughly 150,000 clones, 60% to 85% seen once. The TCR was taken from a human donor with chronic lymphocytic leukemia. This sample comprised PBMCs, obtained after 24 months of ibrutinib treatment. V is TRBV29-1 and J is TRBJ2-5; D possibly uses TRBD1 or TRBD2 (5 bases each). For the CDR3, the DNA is TGCAGCGTTGAGGGGGTGGTCGCGGAGACCCAGTACTTC. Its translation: CSVEGVVAETQYF.